A selection of T cell receptor beta chains follows, all from one sample in a study of response to subunit inactivated influenza vaccine. Each CDR3 protein is one row after TCRdb ran MiXCR on the RT-PCR reads. The sample contains about 520,000 distinct CDR3 sequences, 25% of which appear only once. The starting material was CD4+ T cells sorted from PBMCs, obtained 5 to 6 days after vaccination. These receptors came from a man aged 45-60 years who received an inactivated influenza vaccine. Both conserved end residues are part of each CDR3. A D gene is named only where the DNA matches it firmly. Clone size is shown for a subset of rows, as once, few, many or a class of expanded clone.

TRBJ1-3 | NA | TRBV10-3 | NA | TGTGCCATCAGTGTGGGCCCCCCAGGGACGTCTGGAAACACCATATATTTT | CAISVGPPGTSGNTIYF
TRBJ1-5 | NA | TRBV24-1 | NA | TGTGCCACCGCCCCCGCTTATAGCAATCAGCCCCAGCATTTT | CATAPAYSNQPQHF
TRBJ2-7 | few | TRBV15 | NA | TGTGCCACCAGCGGAAGGTACTTC | CATSGRYF
TRBJ2-2 | NA | TRBV10-3 | NA | TGTGCCATCAGTGAAGAGAACACCGGGGAGCTGTTTTTT | CAISEENTGELFF
TRBJ1-1 | NA | TRBV5-1 | NA | TGCGCCAGCAGCCCACAGGGATACACTGAAGCTTTCTTT | CASSPQGYTEAFF
TRBJ2-1 | NA | TRBV5-1 | TRBD2 | TGCGCCAGCAGCTTACTAGCGGGGAGTACCAGCTCCTACAATGAGCAGTTCTTC | CASSLLAGSTSSYNEQFF
TRBJ2-3 | NA | TRBV6-2/TRBV6-3 | TRBD2 | TGTGCCACCCACGGAGCGGGAGGCCCAGATACGCAGTATTTT | CATHGAGGPDTQYF
TRBJ2-3 | few | TRBV3-1 | TRBD2 | TGTGCCAGCAGCCAGAGCGGGGGGGCAGGAGATACGCAGTATTTT | CASSQSGGAGDTQYF
TRBJ2-1 | few | TRBV3-1 | NA | TGTGCCAGCAGCCAGTCTAGTCGGCAGCTAAAAACTGAGCAGTTCTTC | CASSQSSRQLKTEQFF
TRBJ2-5 | NA | TRBV11-2 | NA | TGTGCCAGCAGCTCAGGCCGGGACGGCCAAGAGACCCAGTACTTC | CASSSGRDGQETQYF
TRBJ1-2 | many | TRBV29-1 | NA | TGCAGCATCACGGGATCTAACTATGGCTACACCTTC | CSITGSNYGYTF
TRBJ1-1 | many | TRBV7-6 | TRBD1 | TGTGCCAGCAGCTCAGGGCCCACTATACAGGGGTCTGAAGCTTTCTTT | CASSSGPTIQGSEAFF
TRBJ2-2 | NA | TRBV10-3 | NA | TGTGCCATCAGTGAACTCACACTCAACACCGGGGAGCTGTTTTTT | CAISELTLNTGELFF
TRBJ2-3 | few | TRBV4-1 | TRBD2 | TGCGCCAGCAGCCAGTACAACAGCGGGGGTTTCACAGATACGCAGTATTTT | CASSQYNSGGFTDTQYF
TRBJ1-1 | few | TRBV28 | NA | TGTGCCAGCAGTGCCTGGGGAAACACTGAAGCTTTCTTT | CASSAWGNTEAFF
TRBJ2-3 | NA | TRBV24-1 | TRBD2 | TGTGCCATCAGTGATGCGGGGACTAGCGGGGCAGATACGCAGTATTTT | CAISDAGTSGADTQYF
TRBJ2-5 | few | TRBV2 | NA | TGTGCCAGCAGTGAGAGACAGCAAGAGACCCAGTACTTC | CASSERQQETQYF
TRBJ2-1 | NA | TRBV6-2/TRBV6-3 | NA | TGTGCCAGCAGTTCGGAGTTAGTATCCTACAATGAGCAGTTCTTC | CASSSELVSYNEQFF
TRBJ2-3 | few | TRBV11-2 | TRBD2 | TGTGCCAGCAGCTTACGGCTAGCGGGGGGCCGGGATACGCAGTATTTT | CASSLRLAGGRDTQYF
TRBJ2-2 | NA | TRBV6-2/TRBV6-3 | NA | TGTGCCAGCAGTTACTCTTGGCTAGAGAGGAACACCGGGGAGCTGTTTTTT | CASSYSWLERNTGELFF
TRBJ2-1 | NA | TRBV6-5 | TRBD1 | TGTGCCAGCAGTTACACACAGGGGTCGGATGAGCAGTTCTTC | CASSYTQGSDEQFF
TRBJ2-3 | few | TRBV4-2 | TRBD2 | TGTGCCAGCAGCCAAGATGGGGCGGGAGGGCCTCGAGGCACAGATACGCAGTATTTT | CASSQDGAGGPRGTDTQYF
TRBJ2-5 | NA | TRBV28 | TRBD2 | TGTGCCAGCAGTTCCGGGACTAGCGGGAGGTTTGGAGAGACCCAGTACTTC | CASSSGTSGRFGETQYF
TRBJ2-5 | few | TRBV7-2 | TRBD1 | TGTGCCAGCAGCTTAGTGGGGACAGGCGCTCAAGAGACCCAGTACTTC | CASSLVGTGAQETQYF
TRBJ1-2 | NA | TRBV6-1 | TRBD1 | TGTGCCAGCAGCCGTCCCGGGACAGGGATGTATGGCTACACCTTC | CASSRPGTGMYGYTF
TRBJ2-4 | NA | TRBV6-1 | TRBD1 | TGTGCCAGCAGTAGGCCCCCGACAGGGCCCAAAAACATTCAGTACTTC | CASSRPPTGPKNIQYF
TRBJ2-7 | NA | TRBV3-1 | NA | TGTGCCAGCAGCCAAGATTTTCCCGGCCTTCCCTACGAGCAGTACTTC | CASSQDFPGLPYEQYF
TRBJ2-1 | few | TRBV20-1 | TRBD2 | TGCAGTGGGAGCGGGGGGGTCTACAATGAGCAGTTCTTC | CSGSGGVYNEQFF
TRBJ1-5 | NA | TRBV7-9 | TRBD1 | TGTGCCAGCAGCCGGGACAGGGAGTTTCAGCCCCAGCATTTT | CASSRDREFQPQHF
TRBJ1-1 | many | TRBV5-1 | NA | TGCGCCAGCAGCTTGGACAGCTTGAACACTGAAGCTTTCTTT | CASSLDSLNTEAFF
TRBJ2-4 | NA | TRBV12-3/TRBV12-4 | TRBD2 | TGTGCCAGCAGTTTGCTAGCGGGGGCTCTAGCCAAAAACATTCAGTACTTC | CASSLLAGALAKNIQYF
TRBJ2-1 | NA | TRBV6-1 | TRBD2 | TGTGCCAGCAGTCGGGGACTAGCGGAAAACAATGAGCAGTTCTTC | CASSRGLAENNEQFF
TRBJ2-2 | few | TRBV25-1 | TRBD1 | TGTGCCAGCAGTAAGACCGGGACAGGGGGCCCCTACATCGGGGAGCTGTTTTTT | CASSKTGTGGPYIGELFF
TRBJ2-3 | few | TRBV2 | NA | TGTGCCAGCAACTTCCTAGCTAGCACAGATACGCAGTATTTT | CASNFLASTDTQYF
TRBJ2-2 | NA | TRBV24-1 | NA | TGTGCCACCAGTCCCCCCCCAGGGCAGGGGAACACCGGGGAGCTGTTTTTT | CATSPPPGQGNTGELFF
TRBJ2-1 | few | TRBV7-2 | NA | TGTGCCAGCAGCTTAATCAGGGGTTCCTACAATGAGCAGTTCTTC | CASSLIRGSYNEQFF
TRBJ1-1 | few | TRBV5-1 | NA | TGCGCCAGCTCCCCCTCTCAACAGAACACTGAAGCTTTCTTT | CASSPSQQNTEAFF